This record looks at one T cell receptor (beta chain) sequence and its context. As yet, its antigen is unknown. This specimen comes from a study of T cell responses to AZD1222 COVID-19 vaccine. Study-wide background: Pooling of second doses given at about 4 or about 12 weeks was done. Regarding the study as a whole: Only a handful of individuals given AZD1222 were seropositive at baseline. Sampling captured repertoires only after the peak T cell response. Regions 160-218 and 743-854 held dominance among vaccine-associated CD4 TCRs, which spanned spike.

The protocol was immunoSEQ multiplex PCR, while the TCRdb copy is restricted to in-frame clones and leaves out a portion. The sample has 120,000 or so clones; roughly 84% are singletons. CDR1 is MDHEN, CDR2 SYDVKM, per germline. Unmatched junction bases numbered 6, after V lost 5 bases and J lost 2 bases. The CDR3 runs 14 residues. This clonotype was obtained from an adult in good health. The sequences come from peripheral blood, collected on day 0 of AZD1222 vaccination. V usage is TRBV28 and J usage is TRBJ2-7; the match to TRBD1 covers 7 bases. CDR3: CASSPPDRAYEQYF. The CDR3 DNA is TGTGCCAGCAGTCCACCCGACAGGGCCTACGAGCAGTACTTC.